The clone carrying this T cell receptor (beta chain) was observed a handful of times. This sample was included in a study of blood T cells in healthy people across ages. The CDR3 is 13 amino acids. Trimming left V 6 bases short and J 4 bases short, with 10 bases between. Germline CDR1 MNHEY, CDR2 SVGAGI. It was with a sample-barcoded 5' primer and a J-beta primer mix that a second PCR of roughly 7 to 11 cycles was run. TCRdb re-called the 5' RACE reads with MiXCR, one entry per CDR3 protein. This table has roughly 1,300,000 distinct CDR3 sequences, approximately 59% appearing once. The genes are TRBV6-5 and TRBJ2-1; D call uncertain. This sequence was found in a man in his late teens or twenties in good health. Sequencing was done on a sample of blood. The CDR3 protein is CASRTHLYNEQFF. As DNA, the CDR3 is TGTGCCAGCAGAACCCATCTATACAATGAGCAGTTCTTC.